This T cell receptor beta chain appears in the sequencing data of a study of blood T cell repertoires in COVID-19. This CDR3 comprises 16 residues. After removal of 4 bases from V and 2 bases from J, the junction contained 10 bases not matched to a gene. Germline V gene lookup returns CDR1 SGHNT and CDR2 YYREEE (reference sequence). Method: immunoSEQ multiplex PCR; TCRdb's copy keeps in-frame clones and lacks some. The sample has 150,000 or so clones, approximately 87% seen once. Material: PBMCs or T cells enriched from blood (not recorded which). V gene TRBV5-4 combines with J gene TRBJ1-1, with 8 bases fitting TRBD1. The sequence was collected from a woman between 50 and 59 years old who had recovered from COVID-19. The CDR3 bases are TGTGCCAGCAGCCTCCCCCCTGGACAGGGTAACACTGAAGCTTTCTTT. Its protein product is CASSLPPGQGNTEAFF.